Following are 3 T cell receptor beta chains from one sample sequenced in a study of control samples from healthy donors and cancer patients. The repertoire was sequenced with immunoSEQ multiplex PCR; TCRdb's copy has only in-frame clones and lacks some. The sample includes about 150,000 clones, more than 90% of them seen just once. What was sequenced was blood. Every receptor here comes from a woman aged 40 to 55 in good health.

The chain has TRBV6-4 and TRBJ1-3; D is unresolved. This CDR3 has 16 amino acids. Per germline, CDR1 MRHNA and CDR2 SNTAGT. The ends were cut back, 2 bases at V and 5 bases at J, with 16 bases in the middle. CDR3 coding DNA: TGTGCCAGCAGTGACCTTAAGCCCGAAGGAAGAAACACCATATATTTT. The encoded protein is CASSDLKPEGRNTIYF.

The chain couples TRBV10-3 to TRBJ2-2, with D hard to call. The CDR3 has 12 amino acids. V dropped 8 bases and J dropped 4 bases, with 8 bases sitting between them. Germline assignment: CDR1 ENHRY and CDR2 SYGVKD. CDR3 amino acids: CAIGLGTGELFF. CDR3 sequence (DNA): TGTGCCATCGGGCTGGGCACCGGGGAGCTGTTTTTT.

This chain joins TRBV5-8 and TRBJ2-1, with D possibly matching TRBD2 (7 bases). CDR1 is SGHTS and CDR2 is YDEGEE in the germline V gene. V gave up 4 bases and J gave up 2 bases, with 16 bases separating them. The CDR3 has 16 amino acids. DNA of the CDR3: TGTGCCAGCAGCCCCAGGGGCGGGGGCACCTACAATGAGCAGTTCTTC. Translated: CASSPRGGGTYNEQFF.